This T cell receptor beta chain was identified during a study of T cell changes during pregnancy in multiple sclerosis. Repertoires were generated with immunoSEQ multiplex PCR, while TCRdb's copy carries only in-frame clones and drops some. The sample consists of 60,000 or so clones, 89% of them appearing once. The CDR3 loop spans 14 amino acids. Germline V CDR1 and CDR2: WSHSY, SAAADI. V was clipped by 6 bases and J by 7 bases; unmatched bases: 7. The sequence was obtained from a female donor with multiple sclerosis, enrolled in a pregnancy study. The V call is TRBV10-2, the J call TRBJ1-5; 9 bases fit TRBD1. This sample comprised peripheral blood, obtained in the first trimester of pregnancy. CDR3 loop: CASRAGQGTQPQHF. As DNA, the CDR3 is TGCGCCAGCAGGGCGGGACAGGGAACACAGCCCCAGCATTTT.